Below, 26 T cell receptor beta chains from the same sample are listed, as sequenced in a study of post-analysis software for immune sequencing data. Overall study findings and caveats: TRBV5-6, TRBV5-1 and TRBV20-1 belonged to a set of roughly 5 TRBV segments that were more frequent in patients than controls.

These receptors have no identified antigens. Prepared TCR beta cDNA libraries contained unique molecular identifiers. TCRdb independently ran MiXCR on the PCR reads; one entry per CDR3 protein. The table records 650,000 to 850,000 distinct CDR3 sequences, 53% of them present only once. The sequenced material came from blood. The receptors were gathered from a girl aged 10-17 years with multiple sclerosis.

This clonotype was detected only a few times. This chain connects TRBV6-1 to TRBJ2-7, with 9 bases that match TRBD1. The CDR3 runs to 13 residues. Trimming took 7 bases from V and 4 from J; bases not matched to a gene: 5. From germline, CDR1 is MNHNS and CDR2 SASEGT. CDR3 sequence: CASILTGGYEQYF. The CDR3 DNA is TGTGCCAGCATTCTGACAGGGGGTTACGAGCAGTACTTC.

This chain joins TRBV9 and TRBJ2-3; TRBD1 might be the D (6 bases). Germline-derived CDR1 and CDR2 are SGDLS and YYNGEE. This CDR3 is built from 15 residues. V dropped 3 bases and J dropped 0 bases, with 11 bases sitting between them. CDR3 loop: CASSAGQTSTDTQYF. The CDR3 coding sequence is TGTGCCAGCAGCGCGGGACAAACTAGCACAGATACGCAGTATTTT.

This clonotype turned up a few times. V and J are TRBV5-1 and TRBJ1-2; D may be TRBD1 (6 bases). CDR1 SGHRS and CDR2 YFSETQ come from the germline V gene. The germline V and J ends were trimmed by 0 bases and 6 bases, with 12 bases remaining between them. The CDR3 has 14 amino acids. DNA of the CDR3: TGCGCCAGCAGCTTGGTTCAGGGGAGCGATGGCTACACCTTC. It is translated as CASSLVQGSDGYTF.

V gene TRBV28 combines with J gene TRBJ2-5; D is possibly TRBD2 (5 bases). The germline V gene has CDR1 MDHEN and CDR2 SYDVKM. V shed 7 bases and J shed 5 bases, with 17 bases lying between them. The CDR3 contains 14 residues. The CDR3 nucleotides are TGTGCCAGCAAGACTACCGTTAAGCAGGAGACCCAGTACTTC. Amino acid sequence: CASKTTVKQETQYF.

The chain uses TRBV7-3 and TRBJ2-1, with 8 bases matching TRBD1. With 5 bases clipped from V and 3 bases from J, the junction kept 3 bases outside the gene matches. Germline V gives CDR1 SGHTA, CDR2 FQGTGA. The CDR3 extends over 14 amino acids. The CDR3 protein is CASSTGGVYNEQFF. The DNA of the CDR3 is TGTGCCAGCAGCACAGGGGGTGTCTACAATGAGCAGTTCTTC.

The chain couples TRBV20-1 to TRBJ2-4; tentative D call: TRBD2 (5 bases). The end of the DNA is better explained by TRBJ2-7, so the J call may be wrong. The CDR3 spans 13 residues. The germline gives CDR1 DFQATT, CDR2 SNEGSKA (reference sequence). The CDR3 reads CSASDEPRGEQYF. CDR3 DNA sequence: TGCAGTGCTTCCGACGAACCTCGGGGCGAGCAGTACTTC.

The CDR3 DNA is TGCGCCAGCACCCGGGGGGTCAACTATGGCTACACCTTC. Its protein product is CASTRGVNYGYTF. The V call is TRBV5-1, the J call TRBJ1-2, with D maybe TRBD1 (5 bases). In germline, CDR1 is SGHRS, CDR2 YFSETQ. With 6 bases removed from V and 2 bases from J, the gap between germline ends came to 11 bases. CDR3 size: 13 residues.

This clonotype occurred a few times. This chain joins TRBV6-1 and TRBJ2-3; 7 bases are a match to TRBD2. With V trimmed by 4 bases and J by 3 bases, 16 bases remained unmatched. The germline CDR1 and CDR2 sequences are MNHNS and SASEGT. There are 18 residues in the CDR3. The CDR3 reads CASSAGVVRGRTTDTQYF. CDR3 nucleotides: TGTGCCAGCAGTGCCGGGGTCGTCCGCGGGAGAACGACAGATACGCAGTATTTT.

In its sample, this clonotype was seen a few times. The chain employs TRBV5-1 and TRBJ2-1; D is perhaps TRBD2 (5 bases). Germline CDR1 SGHRS, CDR2 YFSETQ. Trimming took off 0 bases at V and 8 bases at J, with 15 bases between the two ends. This CDR3 has 15 amino acids. The CDR3 sequence: CASSLAGSSTDEQFF. In DNA form, the CDR3 reads TGCGCCAGCAGCTTGGCCGGTTCTAGCACCGATGAGCAGTTCTTC.

The gene calls are TRBV19 and TRBJ1-2, with 7 bases fitting TRBD1. J was trimmed by 2 bases and V by 5 bases; bases with no gene match: 8. The CDR3 loop spans 15 amino acids. The germline CDR1 and CDR2 sequences are LNHDA and SQIVND (reference sequence). CDR3 sequence: CASSVSSGQNYGYTF. The DNA of the CDR3 is TGTGCCAGTAGTGTAAGCTCGGGACAGAACTATGGCTACACCTTC.

As to this clonotype: One end of the junction fails to match germline, which may point to a read error. The chain carries TRBV29-1 and TRBJ2-3, with D possibly TRBD1 on 6 matching bases. The CDR3 totals 13 residues. Germline V gene lookup returns CDR1 SQVTM and CDR2 ANQGSEA. This CDR3 reads CSVGTSSTDTRYF. The CDR3 nucleotides read TGCAGCGTAGGGACATCTAGCACAGATACGCGGTATTTT.

The rearrangement uses TRBV11-3 and TRBJ2-1; TRBD2 agrees at 13 bases. Per germline, CDR1 SGHNT and CDR2 YENEEA. V lost 5 bases, J lost 6 bases, and 4 bases stayed unmatched. This CDR3 has 15 residues. The CDR3 nucleotides are TGTGCCAGCAGCGGAGGACTAGCGGGAGTCAATGAGCAGTTCTTC. This gives the protein CASSGGLAGVNEQFF.

This clonotype was seen once. The chain couples TRBV27 to TRBJ2-7; 7 positions match TRBD1. The J call may be incorrect, as the DNA end agrees better with TRBJ2-5. This CDR3 spans 14 amino acids. Germline loops: CDR1 MNHEY, CDR2 SMNVEV (reference sequence). This CDR3 is CASRQGPSGQTQYF. CDR3 in DNA: TGTGCCAGCAGACAGGGGCCCTCAGGTCAGACCCAGTACTTC.

The rearrangement links TRBV12-3 or TRBV12-4 to TRBJ2-1; D may correspond to TRBD1 or TRBD2 (5 bases each). V was trimmed by 6 bases and J by 8 bases, leaving 11 bases between them. The CDR3 covers 12 residues. This CDR3 reads CASRTGAYEQFF. As DNA, the CDR3 is TGTGCCAGCAGAACCGGGGCCTATGAGCAGTTCTTC.

This rearrangement joins TRBV2 to TRBJ1-5; 8 bases are shared with TRBD1. V trimming: 6 bases; J trimming: 1 base; junction bases outside the gene matches: 5. Germline-derived CDR1 and CDR2 are SNHLY and FYNNEI. CDR3 size: 15 residues. CDR3 DNA: TGTGCCAGCAGGGAGGACAGGGCGAGCAATCAGCCCCAGCATTTT. Its translation is CASREDRASNQPQHF. The full variable domain, with the rest looked up from reference TRBV2 and TRBJ1-5, is EPEVTQTPSHQVTQMGQEVILRCVPISNHLYFYWYRQILGQKVEFLVSFYNNEISEKSEIFDDQFSVERPDGSNFTLKIRSTKLEDSAMYFCASREDRASNQPQHFGDGTRLSIL.

The V gene is TRBV12-3 or TRBV12-4, the J gene TRBJ2-5; D is possibly TRBD2 (6 bases). V was clipped by 7 bases and J by 5 bases, with 17 bases between them. The CDR3 has 14 residues. CDR3 protein: CASTWGTGGETQYF. CDR3 nucleotides: TGTGCCAGCACCTGGGGGACTGGGGGGGAGACCCAGTACTTC.

The gene calls are TRBV7-3 and TRBJ2-1, with 9 nucleotides matching TRBD2. The germline V gene encodes CDR1 SGHTA and CDR2 FQGTGA. J was trimmed by 9 bases and V by 2 bases; bases with no gene match: 5. The CDR3 extends over 14 amino acids. For the CDR3, the DNA is TGTGCCAGCAGCTTACTAGCGGGGCTGGGTGAGCAGTTCTTC. Translated, it gives CASSLLAGLGEQFF. The full variable domain, with the rest looked up from reference TRBV7-3 and TRBJ2-1, is GAGVSQTPSNKVTEKGKYVELRCDPISGHTALYWYRQSLGQGPEFLIYFQGTGAADDSGLPNDRFFAVRPEGSVSTLKIQRTERGDSAVYLCASSLLAGLGEQFFGPGTRLTVL.

The chain has TRBV2 and TRBJ2-5; 12 bases agree with TRBD1. The CDR3 consists of 14 residues. V gave up 6 bases and J gave up 7 bases; unmatched junction bases: 6. Looked up from germline, CDR1 is SNHLY and CDR2 is FYNNEI. Written as DNA, the CDR3 is TGTGCCAGCAGGTCGGGACAGGGGGCTTGGACCCAGTACTTC. Translating it yields CASRSGQGAWTQYF.

The chain links TRBV12-3 or TRBV12-4 to TRBJ2-6; 10 bases match TRBD2. Unmatched junction bases numbered 8, after V lost 3 bases and J lost 0 bases. The CDR3 is 19 residues long. CDR3 in DNA: TGTGCCAGCAGTTTCAAGCGGGGGGGTCTCGTCTCTGGGGCCAACGTCCTGACTTTC. This encodes CASSFKRGGLVSGANVLTF.

This clonotype has a handful of counts. This chain connects TRBV11-2 to TRBJ1-2, with TRBD1 matching 7 bases. This CDR3 has 17 residues. Per germline, CDR1 SGHAT and CDR2 FQNNGV. Trimming removed 1 base from V and 0 bases from J; junction bases left unmatched: 8. CDR3 region: CASSLGRTGSANYGYTF. CDR3 nucleotide sequence: TGTGCCAGCAGCTTAGGGAGGACAGGCTCTGCTAACTATGGCTACACCTTC. Full variable domain (missing parts from reference TRBV11-2 and TRBJ1-2): EAGVAQSPRYKIIEKRQSVAFWCNPISGHATLYWYQQILGQGPKLLIQFQNNGVVDDSQLPKDRFSAERLKGVDSTLKIQPAKLEDSAVYLCASSLGRTGSANYGYTFGSGTRLTVV.

V gene TRBV3-1 combines with J gene TRBJ2-7; unclear D gene. Trimming shortened V by 4 bases and J by 7 bases, and 11 bases separated the two germline ends. CDR1 LGHDT and CDR2 YNNKEL come from the germline V gene (reference sequence). The CDR3 spans 12 residues. The CDR3 loop is CASSRLGWEQYF. As DNA, the CDR3 is TGTGCCAGCAGCCGATTAGGGTGGGAGCAGTACTTC.

The rearrangement joins TRBV27 to TRBJ2-4; TRBD1 agrees at 10 bases. The J call may be wrong; the DNA end is better matched by TRBJ2-7. Germline CDR1 reads MNHEY; CDR2 reads SMNVEV (reference sequence). The CDR3 is made up of 16 amino acids. This CDR3 reads CASSLFWTGGTNEQYF. CDR3 bases: TGTGCCAGCAGTTTATTTTGGACAGGGGGTACCAACGAGCAGTACTTC.

Details on this clonotype: At one end, the junction sequence differs from germline, possibly due to a read error. The V gene is TRBV29-1, the J gene TRBJ2-3, with TRBD2 matching over 7 bases. The CDR3 is 12 residues long. In germline, CDR1 is SQVTM, CDR2 ANQGSEA. The CDR3 reads CGVAGLGDTQYF. The CDR3 coding sequence is TGCGGCGTTGCTGGACTAGGGGATACGCAGTATTTT.

CDR3 residues: CASSEPRDTGELFF. DNA for the CDR3: TGTGCCAGCAGTGAACCCAGGGACACCGGGGAGCTGTTTTTT. V and J are TRBV25-1 and TRBJ2-2, with D possibly being TRBD1 (5 bases). The V end lost 2 bases, the J end lost 3 bases, and 7 bases lay between the germline ends. The V gene's germline CDR1 is MGHDK and CDR2 SYGVNS. The CDR3 sequence is 14 residues long.

The chain is built from TRBV20-1 and TRBJ2-3; possibly TRBD2 for D (6 bases). CDR3 size: 16 residues. Germline CDR1 is DFQATT and CDR2 is SNEGSKA (reference sequence). Deletions cut 0 bases from V and 1 base from J, with 14 bases between. This chain's CDR3 is CSARDPWGERTDTQYF. CDR3 bases: TGCAGTGCTAGAGACCCCTGGGGGGAGCGCACAGATACGCAGTATTTT.

The chain is built from TRBV24-1 and TRBJ1-5; D might be TRBD1 (6 bases). Per the germline V gene, CDR1 is KGHDR and CDR2 is SFDVKD. Trimming removed 0 bases from V and 0 bases from J, with 20 bases in between. The CDR3 spans 20 residues. CDR3 in amino acids: CATSDLGGGGWPYSNQPQHF. For the CDR3, the DNA is TGTGCCACCAGTGATTTGGGGGGTGGGGGCTGGCCCTATAGCAATCAGCCCCAGCATTTT.